Presented here are 24 T cell receptor beta chains from one specimen sequenced in a study of cytomegalovirus exposure and HLA in healthy donors. PCR amplification relied on 60 Vbeta primers (plus 13 Jbeta primers). The repertoire was sequenced with immunoSEQ multiplex PCR; TCRdb's copy has only in-frame clones and lacks some. The data hold around 70,000 clones, with 78% observed a single time. Material: PBMCs. The receptors here all came from a girl between 5 and 17 years old in good health and CMV-seropositive.

This clone is a singleton in its sample. This chain joins TRBV2 and TRBJ1-6; D remains unclear. Germline CDR1 SNHLY, CDR2 FYNNEI. This CDR3 region has 17 residues. Trimming pared 2 bases from V and 2 bases from J, leaving 13 bases between. In nucleotides, the CDR3 is TGTGCCAGCAGTGAACTTCGGGTAGGAGCCTATAATTCACCCCTCCACTTT. Its translation: CASSELRVGAYNSPLHF. The full variable domain, its missing parts supplied by reference TRBV2 and TRBJ1-6, is EPEVTQTPSHQVTQMGQEVILRCVPISNHLYFYWYRQILGQKVEFLVSFYNNEISEKSEIFDDQFSVERPDGSNFTLKIRSTKLEDSAMYFCASSELRVGAYNSPLHFGNGTRLTVT.

In regard to this clone: Other DNA sequences in this sample translate to the same CDR3. The V gene is TRBV30, the J gene TRBJ1-2; D not certain. The CDR3 sequence is 12 residues long. Germline assignment: CDR1 GTSNPN and CDR2 SVGIG (reference sequence). V lost 3 bases and J lost 0, with 5 bases in between. CDR3 nucleotide sequence: TGTGCCTGGAGCTATTCTAACTATGGCTACACCTTC. The encoded protein is CAWSYSNYGYTF.

The chain links TRBV2 to TRBJ2-2; possibly TRBD2 for D (7 bases). Trimming took 2 bases from V and 3 from J, leaving 10 bases between them. CDR3 length: 15 amino acids. Germline V CDR1 and CDR2: SNHLY, FYNNEI. The CDR3 sequence is CASSERGADTGELFF. Written as DNA, the CDR3 is TGTGCCAGCAGTGAACGGGGGGCCGACACCGGGGAGCTGTTTTTT.

This chain joins TRBV13 and TRBJ1-2; no clear D gene. Trimming cost V 6 bases and J 2 bases, with 13 bases left between them. The germline V gene has CDR1 PRHDT and CDR2 FYEKMQ (reference sequence). CDR3 length: 14 amino acids. The CDR3 loop reads CASRLRWANYGYTF. The CDR3 DNA reads as TGTGCCAGCAGGCTTAGGTGGGCAAACTATGGCTACACCTTC.

The chain is built from TRBV30 and TRBJ2-7; TRBD1 is a possible D gene (6 bases). Trimming stripped 4 bases from V and 9 bases from J, with 22 bases between. CDR3 size: 14 residues. The V gene's germline CDR1 is GTSNPN and CDR2 SVGIG (reference sequence). The CDR3 region is CAWILPGHRDSQYF. The CDR3 DNA reads as TGTGCCTGGATCCTGCCGGGACACCGAGATTCGCAGTACTTC.

This clone has only one observation. The chain has TRBV14 and TRBJ2-7; D possibly corresponds to TRBD1 (5 bases). V shed 4 bases and J shed 6 bases, with 19 bases lying between them. The germline V gene has CDR1 SGHDN and CDR2 FVKESK. The CDR3 length is 15 residues. This CDR3 reads CASSRLGSRVLEQYF. CDR3 bases: TGTGCCAGCAGCCGCTTAGGATCCAGGGTCCTCGAGCAGTACTTC.

The chain has TRBV30 and TRBJ2-2; a possible D gene is TRBD1 (5 bases). This CDR3 has 13 amino acids. V lost 1 base and J lost 7, with 10 bases in between. CDR1 is GTSNPN and CDR2 is SVGIG in the germline V gene (reference sequence). The CDR3 region has the DNA TGTGCCTGGAGTGAACAGGCAGGCGGGGAGCTGTTTTTT. It translates to CAWSEQAGGELFF.

This chain links TRBV5-1 with TRBJ2-7; possible D gene TRBD1, 6 bases. From germline, CDR1 is SGHRS and CDR2 YFSETQ. This CDR3 is built from 15 residues. V was cut by 4 bases and J by 12 bases, with 26 bases left in between. This chain's CDR3 is CASSIWTGHSHRGYF. The CDR3 nucleotides read TGCGCCAGCAGCATCTGGACGGGACACTCGCACCGGGGGTACTTC. Complete variable domain (other parts from reference TRBV5-1 and TRBJ2-7): KAGVTQTPRYLIKTRGQQVTLSCSPISGHRSVSWYQQTPGQGLQFLFEYFSETQRNKGNFPGRFSGRQFSNSRSEMNVSTLELGDSALYLCASSIWTGHSHRGYFGPGTRLTVT.

The gene calls are TRBV9 and TRBJ2-7; a weak D match, TRBD2 (5 bases). V lost 3 bases to trimming and J lost 3 bases, with 16 bases between them. Germline values: CDR1 SGDLS, CDR2 YYNGEE. CDR3 length equals 15 residues. CDR3 sequence: CASSAGVLEHYEQYF. The CDR3, as DNA: TGTGCCAGCAGCGCCGGGGTCTTGGAGCACTACGAGCAGTACTTC.

This clone came up once. The V call is TRBV30, the J call TRBJ2-7; tentative D call: TRBD2 (5 bases). The germline CDR1 and CDR2 sequences are GTSNPN and SVGIG (reference sequence). The CDR3 loop spans 15 amino acids. V lost 3 bases and J 6 bases, leaving 21 bases between the germline ends. The CDR3 region is CAWSGVRGPASEQYF. The CDR3 DNA sequence: TGTGCCTGGAGCGGGGTACGAGGCCCCGCGTCCGAGCAGTACTTC.

The chain is built from TRBV10-1 and TRBJ1-5; 9 bases map to TRBD1. Germline trimming cut 6 bases from V and 6 bases from J; bases unmatched to any gene: 6. CDR3 length: 14 amino acids. Germline V gene data show CDR1 as WNHNN and CDR2 as SYGVQD (reference sequence). The CDR3 loop is CASSEDRGGQPQHF. CDR3 coding DNA: TGCGCCAGCAGCGAGGACAGGGGAGGTCAGCCCCAGCATTTT.

The genes are TRBV6-5 and TRBJ2-3; the match to TRBD1 covers 7 bases. Germline V gene lookup returns CDR1 MNHEY and CDR2 SVGAGI. The V and J ends lost 5 bases and 4 bases, in that order; junction bases with no gene match: 6. This CDR3 spans 14 amino acids. DNA for the CDR3: TGTGCCAGCAGTAGGGACAGCGTAGCAGATACGCAGTATTTT. It translates to CASSRDSVADTQYF.

This chain connects TRBV4-1 to TRBJ1-2; 10 nucleotides agree with TRBD1. J lost 8 bases, V lost 4 bases, and 10 bases had no gene match. The CDR3 is 15 amino acids. Germline V gene lookup returns CDR1 MGHRA and CDR2 YSYEKL. The CDR3, as DNA: TGCGCCAGCAGCCCACTCGGGACAGGGGCATCAGGCTACACCTTC. This gives the protein CASSPLGTGASGYTF.

The chain joins TRBV13 to TRBJ2-2; the match to TRBD2 covers 9 bases. Germline V gene lookup returns CDR1 PRHDT and CDR2 FYEKMQ (reference sequence). J lost 6 bases, V lost 5 bases, and 4 bases had no gene match. There are 14 residues in the CDR3. The CDR3 is CASSVSSGAGELFF. The CDR3 nucleotides read TGTGCCAGCAGCGTCTCTAGCGGGGCCGGGGAGCTGTTTTTT. The full variable domain, with the rest looked up from reference TRBV13 and TRBJ2-2, is AAGVIQSPRHLIKEKRETATLKCYPIPRHDTVYWYQQGPGQDPQFLISFYEKMQSDKGSIPDRFSAQQFSDYHSELNMSSLELGDSALYFCASSVSSGAGELFFGEGSRLTVL.

The V gene is TRBV19, the J gene TRBJ2-1; D is perhaps TRBD1 (6 bases). CDR3 length: 22 amino acids. V lost 3 bases to trimming and J lost 0 bases, with 30 bases between them. CDR1 is LNHDA and CDR2 is SQIVND in the germline V gene (reference sequence). For the CDR3, the DNA is TGTGCCAGTAGTATCGGACAGTTCAAGATTCCTCCTGTCCAAAGCTCCTACAATGAGCAGTTCTTC. This gives the protein CASSIGQFKIPPVQSSYNEQFF.

The gene calls are TRBV10-3 and TRBJ2-3; tentative D call: TRBD2 (5 bases). The CDR3 totals 14 residues. The germline CDR1 and CDR2 sequences are ENHRY and SYGVKD. V lost 6 bases, J lost 6 bases, and 16 bases lay in between. CDR3 bases: TGTGCCATCAGCGTGCTAGCTATGGGTGATACGCAGTATTTT. Protein sequence: CAISVLAMGDTQYF.

This clone is a singleton in its sample. This rearrangement joins TRBV2 to TRBJ1-4; D not resolved. The V end was cut by 6 bases, the J end by 0 bases, with 5 bases between. The germline gives CDR1 SNHLY, CDR2 FYNNEI. This CDR3 is 13 amino acids long. Written as DNA, the CDR3 is TGTGCCAGCAGGTCGTCAACTAATGAAAAACTGTTTTTT. The encoded protein is CASRSSTNEKLFF.

This clone has more than one count but fewer than ten. V is TRBV2 and J is TRBJ2-2; D gene unclear. The germline gives CDR1 SNHLY, CDR2 FYNNEI. V lost 7 bases and J lost 5, with 11 bases in between. The CDR3 spans 13 residues. In nucleotides, the CDR3 is TGTGCCAGCACAGTCAGTTCGACCGGGGAGCTGTTTTTT. Its translation: CASTVSSTGELFF. The full variable domain, its missing parts supplied by reference TRBV2 and TRBJ2-2, is EPEVTQTPSHQVTQMGQEVILRCVPISNHLYFYWYRQILGQKVEFLVSFYNNEISEKSEIFDDQFSVERPDGSNFTLKIRSTKLEDSAMYFCASTVSSTGELFFGEGSRLTVL.

The chain employs TRBV9 and TRBJ2-7; D is perhaps TRBD1 (6 bases). This CDR3 contains 15 residues. Germline CDR1 SGDLS, CDR2 YYNGEE. Trimming cost V 3 bases and J 0 bases, with 13 bases left between them. The CDR3 region is CASSAPGADSYEQYF. CDR3 coding DNA: TGTGCCAGCAGCGCCCCAGGGGCCGACTCCTACGAGCAGTACTTC.

The chain carries TRBV2 and TRBJ2-7; TRBD2 aligns across 7 bases. Germline CDR1 SNHLY, CDR2 FYNNEI. This CDR3 spans 15 amino acids. J was trimmed by 0 bases and V by 7 bases; bases with no gene match: 9. As DNA, the CDR3 is TGTGCCAGCATCGAGAGCGGGATGGGCTCCTACGAGCAGTACTTC. It codes for CASIESGMGSYEQYF.

This chain uses TRBV28 with TRBJ2-7, with D perhaps TRBD1 (5 bases). The germline CDR1 and CDR2 sequences are MDHEN and SYDVKM. V lost 1 base, J lost 2 bases, and 18 bases lay in between. The CDR3 runs 17 residues. CDR3 region: CASSLSPGRTSTYEQYF. CDR3 sequence (DNA): TGTGCCAGCAGTTTATCACCAGGGCGAACATCCACCTACGAGCAGTACTTC.

The genes are TRBV25-1 and TRBJ2-3; tentatively, D is TRBD2 (5 bases). Germline values: CDR1 MGHDK, CDR2 SYGVNS. Trimming took 7 bases from V and 1 from J, leaving 12 bases between them. The CDR3 extends over 14 amino acids. Here the CDR3 reads CASTSSSGTDTQYF. In DNA form, the CDR3 reads TGTGCCAGCACCTCAAGTAGCGGCACAGATACGCAGTATTTT. Drawing the rest from reference TRBV25-1 and TRBJ2-3, the complete variable domain is EADIYQTPRYLVIGTGKKITLECSQTMGHDKMYWYQQDPGMELHLIHYSYGVNSTEKGDLSSESTVSRIRTEHFPLTLESARPSHTSQYLCASTSSSGTDTQYFGPGTRLTVL.

The chain links TRBV11-3 to TRBJ2-1; D is possibly TRBD1 (6 bases). Trimming pared 3 bases from V and 5 bases from J, leaving 14 bases between. This CDR3 spans 15 amino acids. Germline-derived CDR1 and CDR2 are SGHNT and YENEEA. In DNA, the CDR3 is TGTGCCAGCAGCTTGCGACAGGATCTCAACAATGAGCAGTTCTTC. Encoded protein: CASSLRQDLNNEQFF.

This chain links TRBV29-1 with TRBJ2-1; 10 nucleotides line up with TRBD1. This CDR3 spans 14 amino acids. In germline, CDR1 is SQVTM, CDR2 ANQGSEA. V lost 5 bases, J lost 9 bases, and 10 bases stayed unmatched. In DNA, the CDR3 is TGCAGCGTTCCCCGGGACAGGGGTAAGAGTGAGCAGTTCTTC. Residues: CSVPRDRGKSEQFF.